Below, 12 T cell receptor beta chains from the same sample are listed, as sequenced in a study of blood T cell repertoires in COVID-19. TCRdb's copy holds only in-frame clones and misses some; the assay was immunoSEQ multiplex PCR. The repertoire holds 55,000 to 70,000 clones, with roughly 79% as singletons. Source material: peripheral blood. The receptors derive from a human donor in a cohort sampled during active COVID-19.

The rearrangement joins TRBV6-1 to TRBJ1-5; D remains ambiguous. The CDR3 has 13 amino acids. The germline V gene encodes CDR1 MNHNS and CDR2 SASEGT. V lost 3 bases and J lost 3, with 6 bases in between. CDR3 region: CASSESVNQPQHF. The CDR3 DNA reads TGTGCCAGCAGTGAGAGTGTCAATCAGCCCCAGCATTTT.

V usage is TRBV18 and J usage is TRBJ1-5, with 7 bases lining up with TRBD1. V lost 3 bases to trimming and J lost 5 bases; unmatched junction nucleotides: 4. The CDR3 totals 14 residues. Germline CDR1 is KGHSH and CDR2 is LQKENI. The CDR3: CASSPTGIDQPQHF. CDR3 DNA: TGTGCCAGCTCACCGACAGGGATCGATCAGCCCCAGCATTTT.

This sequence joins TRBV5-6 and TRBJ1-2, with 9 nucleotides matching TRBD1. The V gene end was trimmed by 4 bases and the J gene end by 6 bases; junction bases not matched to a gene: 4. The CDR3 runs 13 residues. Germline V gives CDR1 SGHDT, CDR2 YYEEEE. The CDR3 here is CASSQGQGNGYTF. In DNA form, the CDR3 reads TGTGCCAGCAGCCAGGGACAGGGCAATGGCTACACCTTC.

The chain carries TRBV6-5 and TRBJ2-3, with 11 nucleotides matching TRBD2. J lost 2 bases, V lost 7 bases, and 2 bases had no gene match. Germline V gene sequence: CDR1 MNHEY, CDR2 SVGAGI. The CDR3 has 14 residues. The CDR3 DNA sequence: TGTGCCAGCAAACTAGCGGGGGCCACAGATACGCAGTATTTT. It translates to CASKLAGATDTQYF.

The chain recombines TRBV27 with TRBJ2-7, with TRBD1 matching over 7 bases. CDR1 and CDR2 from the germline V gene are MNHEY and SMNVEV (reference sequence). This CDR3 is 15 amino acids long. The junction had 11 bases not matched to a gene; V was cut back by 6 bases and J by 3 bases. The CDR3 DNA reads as TGTGCCAGCAGGTATTTACAGGGGCACGGCTACGAGCAGTACTTC. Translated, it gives CASRYLQGHGYEQYF.

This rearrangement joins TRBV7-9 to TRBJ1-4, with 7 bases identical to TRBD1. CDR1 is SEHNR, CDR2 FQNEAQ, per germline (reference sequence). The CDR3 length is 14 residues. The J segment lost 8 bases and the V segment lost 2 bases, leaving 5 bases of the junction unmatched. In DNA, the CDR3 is TGTGCCAGCAGCTTAATAACCAGGGGGGAAAAACTGTTTTTT. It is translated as CASSLITRGEKLFF.

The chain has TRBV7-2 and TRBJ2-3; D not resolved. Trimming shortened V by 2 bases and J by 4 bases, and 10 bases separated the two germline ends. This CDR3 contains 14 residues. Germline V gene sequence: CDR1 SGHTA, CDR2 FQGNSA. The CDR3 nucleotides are TGTGCCAGCAGCTTACTCTTCCTAGCAGATACGCAGTATTTT. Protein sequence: CASSLLFLADTQYF. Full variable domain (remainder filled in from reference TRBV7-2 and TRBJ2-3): GAGVSQSPSNKVTEKGKDVELRCDPISGHTALYWYRQSLGQGLEFLIYFQGNSAPDKSGLPSDRFSAERTGGSVSTLTIQRTQQEDSAVYLCASSLLFLADTQYFGPGTRLTVL.

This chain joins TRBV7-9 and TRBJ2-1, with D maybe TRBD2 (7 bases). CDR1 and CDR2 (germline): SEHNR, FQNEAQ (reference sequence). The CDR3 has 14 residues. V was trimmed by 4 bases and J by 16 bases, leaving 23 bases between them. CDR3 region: CASSSSTSLRGGFF. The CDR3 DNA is TGTGCCAGCAGCTCCTCGACTAGCCTAAGGGGGGGTTTCTTC.

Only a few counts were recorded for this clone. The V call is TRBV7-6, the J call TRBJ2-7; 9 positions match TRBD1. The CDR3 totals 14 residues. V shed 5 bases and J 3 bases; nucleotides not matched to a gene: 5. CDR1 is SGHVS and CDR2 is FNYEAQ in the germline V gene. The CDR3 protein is CASSMGDRVYEQYF. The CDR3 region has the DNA TGTGCCAGCAGCATGGGGGACAGGGTCTACGAGCAGTACTTC.

The CDR3 loop reads CASSFLGGASGNTIYF. The CDR3 DNA reads TGTGCCAGCAGTTTCCTTGGGGGGGCGTCTGGAAACACCATATATTTT. The rearrangement uses TRBV28 and TRBJ1-3; a possible D gene is TRBD1 (6 bases). This CDR3 is built from 16 residues. Trimming removed 3 bases from V and 1 base from J, with 13 bases in between. Per germline, CDR1 MDHEN and CDR2 SYDVKM. Filled out from reference TRBV28 and TRBJ1-3, the complete variable domain reads DVKVTQSSRYLVKRTGEKVFLECVQDMDHENMFWYRQDPGLGLRLIYFSYDVKMKEKGDIPEGYSVSREKKERFSLILESASTNQTSMYLCASSFLGGASGNTIYFGEGSWLTVV.

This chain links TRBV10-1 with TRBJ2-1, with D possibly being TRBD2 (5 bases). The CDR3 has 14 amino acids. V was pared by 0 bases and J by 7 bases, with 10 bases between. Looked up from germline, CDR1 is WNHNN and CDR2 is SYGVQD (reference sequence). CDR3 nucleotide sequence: TGCGCCAGCAGTGAGTCGGCCCGGGGAAATGAGCAGTTCTTC. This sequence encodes CASSESARGNEQFF.

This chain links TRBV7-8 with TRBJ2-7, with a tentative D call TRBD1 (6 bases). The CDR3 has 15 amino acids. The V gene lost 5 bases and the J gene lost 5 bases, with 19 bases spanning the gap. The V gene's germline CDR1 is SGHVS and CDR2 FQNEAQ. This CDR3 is CASSRGRGIKDEQYF. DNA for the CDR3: TGTGCCAGCAGCCGAGGTAGGGGGATAAAGGACGAGCAGTACTTC.